The T cell receptor beta chain described here comes from a study of identical twins (dated by TCRdb to about 2016). About the study as a whole: TCR alpha and beta repertoires from monozygotic twins, unrelated adults of various ages and cord blood were deep-sequenced to test whether fetal clonotypes persist. To rule out contamination, replicate twin experiments were performed at different times with different library preparation protocols. The study at large found these results: Because the same donors could not be followed over many years, the conclusions relied on cross-sectional statistical analysis. Abundant cord blood beta clonotypes had fewer insertions, young adult naive repertoires showed a similar but weaker trend, and memory repertoires showed no such trend. Zero-insertion analyses could be partly confounded by invariant T cells such as MAIT and iNKT, though diverse VJ usage argued against such confounding for most clonotypes. In monozygotic twins, recombination models systematically underestimated out-of-frame TCR alpha sharing, but the models matched the sharing seen between unrelated individuals. Compared with coincidental sharing between unrelated individuals, an excess of low generation-probability sequences was observed among out-of-frame TCR alpha sequences shared between twins. The excess sharing between twins in beta out-of-frame sequences was weaker because fewer shared sequences reduced the signal-to-noise ratio.

Every donor was a healthy Caucasian. To prepare the library, 5' RACE was applied. The sequencer was an Illumina HiSeq 2000. Template switching introduced a universal primer binding site; the final cDNA contained a unique molecular identifier, enabling accurate counting of TCR cDNA molecules. First-strand cDNA for TCR alpha and beta chains was synthesized from specific primers in the conserved constant-segment region. To control for contamination, every cDNA library carried two barcodes: a SMART-Mk sample barcode plus Illumina barcodes. TruSeq adapter sequences and Illumina sample barcodes were added in two successive PCR steps. The TCR alpha and beta cDNA libraries were sequenced on the Illumina HiSeq platform using custom primers. On the authors' methods: MiGEC was used to process raw reads and extract unique molecular identifiers, and MiXCR was used to find CDR3 positions. Recombination models were inferred per individual with the repgenHMM and IGoR tools using an EM algorithm. Shared clonotypes were analyzed with the tcR package in R, and sharing was normalized by the product of cloneset sizes. Out-of-frame nonproductive sequences were analyzed to study raw recombination free of thymic and clonal selection effects. In TCRdb, the public reads were trimmed at Q25 with fastp and aligned with MiXCR, with productive beta chains retained. When rows share a CDR3 protein, they turn into one entry using the most common DNA and genes. None of the V and J calls come from the authors' own analysis; TCRdb made them. The sample records roughly 1,500,000 distinct CDR3 sequences, under 35% of which are singletons. Jointly, the top ten make up about 0.25% of the sample.

On this clonotype: Its antigen remains undetermined. The germline gene is not matched at one end of the junction; a read error may be the cause.

The CDR1 and CDR2 encoded by the germline V gene (reference sequence) are MNHNY and SVGAGI. Its CDR3 holds 13 amino acids, cysteine through phenylalanine. The read is trimmed to its CDR3 DNA, 39 bases read in frame from base 1. Here the chain combines TRBV6-6 and TRBJ1-5, with a tentative D gene TRBD1 over 5 matching bases. This receptor was obtained from a newborn girl in good health. Input material: cord blood. The CDR3 amino acid sequence is: CAGRAYSNQPQHF. The bases are TGTGCCGGCAGGGCTTATAGCAATCAGCCCCAGCATTTT.